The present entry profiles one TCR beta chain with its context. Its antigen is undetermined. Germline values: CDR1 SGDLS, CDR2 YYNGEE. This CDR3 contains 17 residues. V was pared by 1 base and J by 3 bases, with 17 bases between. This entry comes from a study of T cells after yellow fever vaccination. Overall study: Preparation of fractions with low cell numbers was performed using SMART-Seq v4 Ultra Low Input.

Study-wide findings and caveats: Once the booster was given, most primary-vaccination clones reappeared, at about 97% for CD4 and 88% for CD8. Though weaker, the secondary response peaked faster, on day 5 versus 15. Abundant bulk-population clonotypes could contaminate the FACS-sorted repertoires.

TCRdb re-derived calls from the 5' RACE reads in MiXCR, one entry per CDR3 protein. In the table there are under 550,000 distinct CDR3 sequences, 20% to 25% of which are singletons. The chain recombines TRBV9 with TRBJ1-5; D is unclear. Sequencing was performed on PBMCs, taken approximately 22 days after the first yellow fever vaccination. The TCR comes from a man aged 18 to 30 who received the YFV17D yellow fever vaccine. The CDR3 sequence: CASSVPAGRRNNQPQHF. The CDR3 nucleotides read TGTGCCAGCAGCGTACCGGCGGGCCGGAGAAACAATCAGCCCCAGCATTTT.